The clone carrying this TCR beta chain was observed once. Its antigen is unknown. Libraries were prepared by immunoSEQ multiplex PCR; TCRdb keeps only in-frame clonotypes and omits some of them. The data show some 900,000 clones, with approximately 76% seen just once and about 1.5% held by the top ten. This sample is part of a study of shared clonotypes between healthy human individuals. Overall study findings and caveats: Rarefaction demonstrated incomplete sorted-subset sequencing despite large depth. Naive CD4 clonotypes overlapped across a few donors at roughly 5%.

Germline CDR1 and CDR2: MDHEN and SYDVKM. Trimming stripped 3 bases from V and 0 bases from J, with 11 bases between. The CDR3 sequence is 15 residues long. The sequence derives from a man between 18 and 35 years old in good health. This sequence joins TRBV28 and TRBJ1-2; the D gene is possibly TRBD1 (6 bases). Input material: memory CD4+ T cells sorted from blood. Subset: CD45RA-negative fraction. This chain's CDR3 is CASSFFDRSNYGYTF. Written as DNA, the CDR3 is TGTGCCAGCAGTTTCTTCGACAGGTCTAACTATGGCTACACCTTC.